The clone carrying this T cell receptor beta chain occurred a few times. The ends were cut back, 4 bases at V and 3 bases at J, with 6 bases in the middle. This CDR3 spans 13 amino acids. CDR1 is SNHLY and CDR2 is FYNNEI in the germline V gene. Sequencing used immunoSEQ multiplex PCR; TCRdb keeps in-frame clones, though not all of them. The sample carries approximately 260,000 clones, nearly 85% recorded once. These data are taken from a study of blood T cell repertoires in COVID-19. Study background: Both acute and convalescent COVID-19 samples were obtained from the United States, Italy and Spain. PBMCs, B-cell-depleted T cells, or T cells were the source of the cDNA or gDNA that made up the material.

The chain employs TRBV2 and TRBJ2-2; D is ambiguous. Specimen: peripheral blood. This receptor was taken from a human donor in a cohort sampled during active COVID-19. The CDR3 sequence: CASSALYTGELFF. CDR3 DNA: TGTGCCAGCAGTGCCCTATACACCGGGGAGCTGTTTTTT.